This is a list of T cell receptor beta chains from one sample in a study of cytomegalovirus exposure and HLA in healthy donors. Profiling relied on immunoSEQ multiplex PCR, and the TCRdb table lists in-frame clones only, not all of them. The sample contains about 160,000 clones, approximately 80% of which appear only once. The sample was PBMCs. All receptors come from a male donor in good health and CMV-seropositive. Each CDR3 is given with its conserved first and last residue. D genes are given only for firm matches. The size field is filled for only some rows; it gives once, few, many or a size class.

d_gene,v_gene,abundance,j_gene,CDR3nt,CDR3aa
TRBD2,TRBV28,NA,TRBJ2-7,TGTGCCAGCAGTTTCCCGCTTGGGGGGGGATGGGAGCAGTACTTC,CASSFPLGGGWEQYF
NA,TRBV6-5,NA,TRBJ2-7,TGTGCCAGCAGTTACTCGTTGGCCCTCGCCCCGTACGAGCAGTACTTC,CASSYSLALAPYEQYF
TRBD1,TRBV10-3,NA,TRBJ2-1,TGTGCCGGAACGGACAGGGGACTCAATGAGCAGTTCTTC,CAGTDRGLNEQFF
TRBD1,TRBV5-4,NA,TRBJ2-2,TGTGCCAGCAGCCTAACGACAGGGGGTAGTCTATCCGGGGAGCTGTTTTTT,CASSLTTGGSLSGELFF
NA,TRBV5-1,NA,TRBJ1-6,TGCGCCAGCAGCTTGGAAGGGTCCTGGGGCTCACCCCTCCACTTT,CASSLEGSWGSPLHF
TRBD2,TRBV5-1,NA,TRBJ2-5,TGCGCCAGCAGCTTGGGAGCGGGAGTGGTAGAGACCCAGTACTTC,CASSLGAGVVETQYF
NA,TRBV7-8,few,TRBJ1-2,TGTGCCAGCAGTCAAAGGTCCACAGGGTTGGGGTCCTATGGCTACACCTTC,CASSQRSTGLGSYGYTF
NA,TRBV10-1,NA,TRBJ2-7,TGCGCCAGCAGTGCAGCCGCTACAGGGCTGCGCGAGCAGTACTTC,CASSAAATGLREQYF
NA,TRBV5-1,NA,TRBJ2-4,TGCGCCAGCAGCTTGGTTAATATCTTTGACAGAGGGGGTAAGGGCAAAAACATTCAGTACTTC,CASSLVNIFDRGGKGKNIQYF
NA,TRBV28,NA,TRBJ2-3,TGTGCCAGCAGCCCTTGGACTGCAGGAGAGACAGATACGCAGTATTTT,CASSPWTAGETDTQYF
TRBD1,TRBV7-2,NA,TRBJ1-2,TGTGCCAGCAGCTCAGCAGGGGGCGCAAACTATGGCTACACCTTC,CASSSAGGANYGYTF
TRBD1,TRBV9,once,TRBJ1-2,TGTGCCAGCAGCTCTCGACAGGGGGCATATGGCTACACCTTC,CASSSRQGAYGYTF
TRBD1,TRBV18,NA,TRBJ1-5,TGTGCCAGCTCACGAGGGACAGTGAGCAATCAGCCCCAGCATTTT,CASSRGTVSNQPQHF
TRBD1,TRBV28,NA,TRBJ2-7,TGTGCCAGCAGGAGGGACAGGGGTTTCGGCTACGAGCAGTACTTC,CASRRDRGFGYEQYF
TRBD2,TRBV20-1,NA,TRBJ2-7,TGCAGCGCCGGACTAGCGGACGAGCAGTACTTC,CSAGLADEQYF
NA,TRBV5-1,NA,TRBJ2-2,TGCGCCAGCAGCTTGGTCGGGGCCGGGGAGCTGTTTTTT,CASSLVGAGELFF
NA,TRBV10-3,NA,TRBJ1-1,TGTGCCATCAGTGAACTGGACACTGAAGCTTTCTTT,CAISELDTEAFF
TRBD1,TRBV30,once,TRBJ2-7,TGTGCCTGCCGGGACAGAGCCTACGAGCAGTACTTC,CACRDRAYEQYF
TRBD1,TRBV7-8,once,TRBJ2-7,TGTGCCACCCGGACAGGGCTCAACGAGCAGTACTTC,CATRTGLNEQYF
NA,TRBV6-1,NA,TRBJ2-1,TGTGCCAGCAAAGGGGTTCAGATTTGGGCCGATGAGCAGTTCTTC,CASKGVQIWADEQFF
NA,TRBV4-3,NA,TRBJ2-2,TGCGCCAGCAGAGCCAACCTAGGCGTCGTGGCGGGACGGGCGGCCGGGGAGCTGTTTTTT,CASRANLGVVAGRAAGELFF
NA,TRBV28,NA,TRBJ2-3,TGTGCCAGCAGTTTACCGACCAAGGGAGTTCTTCCAGATACGCAGTATTTT,CASSLPTKGVLPDTQYF
NA,TRBV11-2,NA,TRBJ2-7,TGTGCCAGCACCCCCCAGGGAAAGGTTCGCGAGCAGTACTTC,CASTPQGKVREQYF
TRBD1,TRBV6-1,NA,TRBJ1-2,TGTGCCAGCAGTGAAAGGATGGGACAGCTTAACTATGGCTACACCTTC,CASSERMGQLNYGYTF
TRBD1,TRBV19,NA,TRBJ2-4,TGTGCCAGTACCCAGACAGGGCTCAAAAACATTCAGTACTTC,CASTQTGLKNIQYF
NA,TRBV9,NA,TRBJ1-1,TGTGCCAGCAGCCCGGGCAGGGCCACTGAAGCTTTCTTT,CASSPGRATEAFF
NA,TRBV7-2,NA,TRBJ2-1,TGTGCCAGCAGCTTAGATGGGCGGGACTGGGGTGAGCAGTTCTTC,CASSLDGRDWGEQFF
TRBD2,TRBV28,NA,TRBJ2-1,TGTGCCAGCAGTTTAGACACTAGCGGGAGTGGCAATGAGCAGTTCTTC,CASSLDTSGSGNEQFF
NA,TRBV19,NA,TRBJ1-5,TGTGCCAGTAGTATACAGGGTAAGCAGCCCCAGCATTTT,CASSIQGKQPQHF
NA,TRBV28,few,TRBJ2-1,TGTGCCAGCAGTTTAACAGGGCCCTACAATGAGCAGTTCTTC,CASSLTGPYNEQFF
TRBD1,TRBV28,few,TRBJ1-4,TGTGCCAGCTTTACAGGGGGCCTTGCAACTAATGAAAAACTGTTTTTT,CASFTGGLATNEKLFF
TRBD1,TRBV28,NA,TRBJ1-2,TGTGCCAGCAAACTAGGGCGACAGGGCTTGAGCTATGGCTACACCTTC,CASKLGRQGLSYGYTF
TRBD1,TRBV6-5,NA,TRBJ2-7,TGTGCCAGCAGTCTCACAGGGGGGTCCTCCTACGAGCAGTACTTC,CASSLTGGSSYEQYF
TRBD1,TRBV2,NA,TRBJ1-1,TGTGCCAGCAGGGCGGGACAGACTGAAGCTTTCTTT,CASRAGQTEAFF
TRBD2,TRBV9,NA,TRBJ2-7,TGTGCCAGCAGCTCGACCGGGACTAGCGGGAGCGAGCAGTACTTC,CASSSTGTSGSEQYF
TRBD1,TRBV19,few,TRBJ1-6,TGTGCCAGTAGTATAGAAGGGGGCGATAGCTCCTATAATTCACCCCTCCACTTT,CASSIEGGDSSYNSPLHF
NA,TRBV27,NA,TRBJ1-4,TGTGCCAGCAGTCATACAGGGAAGGCTGAAAAACTGTTTTTT,CASSHTGKAEKLFF
TRBD2,TRBV10-3,once,TRBJ2-1,TGTGCCATTGTACAGCGGGAGGGTCATGAGCAGTTCTTC,CAIVQREGHEQFF
NA,TRBV4-3,NA,TRBJ1-2,TGCGCCAGCAGCCAAGAGCCCCGGTTTTACGCGGGGGGCTACACCTTC,CASSQEPRFYAGGYTF
TRBD2,TRBV5-6,NA,TRBJ2-1,TGTGCCAGCAGCTTGACTTTAGCGGGAGTTCGTTTAGGGGAGCAGTTCTTC,CASSLTLAGVRLGEQFF
NA,TRBV5-4,NA,TRBJ1-1,TGTGCCAGCAGCGGGGACATCCGGGGTGAAGCTTTCTTT,CASSGDIRGEAFF
NA,TRBV29-1,NA,TRBJ1-5,TGCAGCGTTGAAGATGGGAGGCAGCATTTT,CSVEDGRQHF